This passage covers 19 T cell receptor beta chains from one sample sequenced in a study of cytomegalovirus exposure and HLA in healthy donors. The table came from immunoSEQ multiplex PCR; TCRdb's copy has only in-frame clones and leaves some out. The sample records 150,000 to 250,000 clones, roughly 82% being singletons. The source material was PBMCs. The receptors were gathered from a woman in her thirties in good health and CMV-seropositive.

The chain uses TRBV29-1 and TRBJ1-2; a possible D gene is TRBD1 (6 bases). The CDR3 covers 14 residues. Germline CDR1 is SQVTM and CDR2 is ANQGSEA. Trimming left V 4 bases short and J 4 bases short, with 16 bases between. In nucleotides, the CDR3 is TGCAGCGTTGTAGCGGGGGCGATAACCTATGGCTACACCTTC. It encodes CSVVAGAITYGYTF.

This CDR3 is CSAVGGNYNEQFF. In nucleotides, the CDR3 is TGCAGCGCCGTCGGGGGAAATTACAATGAGCAGTTCTTC. V and J are TRBV29-1 and TRBJ2-1; a possible D gene is TRBD2 (6 bases). The V end lost 7 bases, the J end lost 4 bases, and 14 bases lay between the germline ends. CDR1 and CDR2 (germline): SQVTM, ANQGSEA. CDR3 length: 13 amino acids.

CDR3 sequence reads: CASSSPGTSGSYEQYF. CDR3 DNA: TGTGCCAGCAGTTCCCCCGGGACTAGCGGTTCCTACGAGCAGTACTTC. The chain joins TRBV27 to TRBJ2-7; 11 nucleotides agree with TRBD2. The CDR3 has 16 residues. Germline V gene sequence: CDR1 MNHEY, CDR2 SMNVEV (reference sequence). The J segment lost 1 base and the V segment lost 4 bases, leaving 6 bases of the junction unmatched.

The V gene is TRBV29-1, the J gene TRBJ1-5, with D uncertain. Germline CDR1 reads SQVTM; CDR2 reads ANQGSEA. CDR3 size: 12 residues. V was shortened by 4 bases and J by 8 bases, with 12 bases between the two germline ends. The CDR3 is CSVGGSLEPQHF. DNA for the CDR3: TGCAGCGTTGGTGGCAGTCTAGAGCCCCAGCATTTT.

This chain uses TRBV27 with TRBJ2-5; D is perhaps TRBD2 (6 bases). Germline lookup yields CDR1 MNHEY and CDR2 SMNVEV (reference sequence). This CDR3 contains 15 residues. Trimming removed 5 bases from V and 5 bases from J, with 18 bases in between. Here the CDR3 reads CASSRASGQEETQYF. Written as DNA, the CDR3 is TGTGCCAGCAGTCGAGCCAGCGGGCAGGAGGAGACCCAGTACTTC.

The chain combines TRBV7-6 with TRBJ2-7; D is unresolved. Germline V gene lookup returns CDR1 SGHVS and CDR2 FNYEAQ. Trimming pared 1 base from V and 0 bases from J, leaving 7 bases between. The CDR3 spans 14 residues. CDR3 bases: TGTGCCAGCAGCTTAGACCCCAGCTCCTACGAGCAGTACTTC. Translated: CASSLDPSSYEQYF.

The chain couples TRBV7-6 to TRBJ2-2; a weak D match, TRBD2 (5 bases). The CDR3 loop spans 14 amino acids. V was pared by 2 bases and J by 5 bases, with 9 bases between. From germline, CDR1 is SGHVS and CDR2 FNYEAQ. The CDR3 loop is CASSLKLDTGELFF. CDR3 in DNA: TGTGCCAGCAGCTTAAAACTAGATACCGGGGAGCTGTTTTTT.

The rearrangement links TRBV19 to TRBJ2-1; D is perhaps TRBD2 (5 bases). Looked up from germline, CDR1 is LNHDA and CDR2 is SQIVND (reference sequence). The ends were cut back, 3 bases at V and 7 bases at J, with 22 bases in the middle. The CDR3 has 17 amino acids. This CDR3 reads CASSIGNGLLGKNEQFF. In DNA form, the CDR3 reads TGTGCCAGTAGTATCGGTAACGGACTCTTAGGGAAAAATGAGCAGTTCTTC.

The CDR3 DNA sequence: TGTGCCAGCAGTGACTACGGGGAAATGAAGACCCAGTACTTC. Protein product: CASSDYGEMKTQYF. The chain employs TRBV25-1 and TRBJ2-5; D may be TRBD2 (5 bases). The germline V gene encodes CDR1 MGHDK and CDR2 SYGVNS. This CDR3 has 14 amino acids. V was cut by 3 bases and J by 6 bases, with 14 bases left in between. Full variable domain (missing parts from reference TRBV25-1 and TRBJ2-5): EADIYQTPRYLVIGTGKKITLECSQTMGHDKMYWYQQDPGMELHLIHYSYGVNSTEKGDLSSESTVSRIRTEHFPLTLESARPSHTSQYLCASSDYGEMKTQYFGPGTRLLVL.

The chain carries TRBV7-2 and TRBJ2-5, with 10 bases matching TRBD2. V dropped 5 bases and J dropped 3; count of bases not matched to a gene: 6. This CDR3 has 15 residues. Germline assignment: CDR1 SGHTA and CDR2 FQGNSA. This CDR3 reads CASSLDGTSEETQYF. The CDR3, as DNA: TGTGCCAGCAGCCTAGACGGGACTAGCGAAGAGACCCAGTACTTC.

This sequence joins TRBV4-2 and TRBJ1-5, with D hard to call. CDR3 length: 14 amino acids. Trimming removed 0 bases from V and 6 bases from J, with 9 bases in between. Germline CDR1 and CDR2: LGHNA and YNFKEQ. In DNA, the CDR3 is TGTGCCAGCAGCCAAGAGGCGGGAAGTCAGCCCCAGCATTTT. It codes for CASSQEAGSQPQHF.

The J gene is TRBJ2-1, the V gene TRBV4-1; 10 bases match TRBD2. With 4 bases clipped from V and 3 bases from J, the junction kept 6 bases outside the gene matches. The germline V gene has CDR1 MGHRA and CDR2 YSYEKL. CDR3 size: 16 residues. The CDR3: CASSLESGRDYNEQFF. CDR3 nucleotides: TGCGCCAGCAGCCTAGAGAGCGGGAGGGACTACAATGAGCAGTTCTTC.

This clone came up a few times. The rearrangement links TRBV19 to TRBJ1-4; 11 nucleotides align to TRBD1. V dropped 6 bases and J dropped 6; count of bases not matched to a gene: 3. The germline V gene has CDR1 LNHDA and CDR2 SQIVND (reference sequence). The CDR3 runs 14 residues. The CDR3 reads CASRDRGQDEKLFF. In DNA form, the CDR3 reads TGTGCCAGTAGGGACAGGGGGCAAGATGAAAAACTGTTTTTT.

The chain is built from TRBV29-1 and TRBJ2-1; D possibly corresponds to TRBD2 (5 bases). The CDR3 length is 12 residues. V shed 4 bases and J shed 8 bases, with 12 bases lying between them. Germline assignment: CDR1 SQVTM and CDR2 ANQGSEA. The CDR3 DNA is TGCAGCGTTGGGCTAGCTACAGATGAGCAGTTCTTC. Amino acid sequence: CSVGLATDEQFF.

V gene TRBV6-4 combines with J gene TRBJ1-2; D not resolved. The length of the CDR3 is 14 residues. V gave up 1 base and J gave up 7 bases, with 13 bases separating them. CDR1 is MRHNA, CDR2 SNTAGT, per germline. The CDR3 DNA follows: TGTGCCAGCAGTGACTATGCAGGCTTCGGTGGCTACACCTTC. The encoded protein is CASSDYAGFGGYTF.

This chain uses TRBV7-6 with TRBJ2-1; 7 nucleotides align to TRBD1. Germline V CDR1 and CDR2: SGHVS, FNYEAQ. This CDR3 is built from 13 residues. The V and J ends lost 5 bases and 6 bases, in that order; junction bases with no gene match: 4. The DNA for the CDR3 is TGTGCCAGCAGCCTAGACAGGGTCAATGAGCAGTTCTTC. This translates into CASSLDRVNEQFF. The variable domain in full, with the rest retrieved from reference TRBV7-6 and TRBJ2-1, is GAGVSQSPRYKVTKRGQDVALRCDPISGHVSLYWYRQALGQGPEFLTYFNYEAQQDKSGLPNDRFSAERPEGSISTLTIQRTEQRDSAMYRCASSLDRVNEQFFGPGTRLTVL.

The chain couples TRBV7-9 to TRBJ2-2; the D is unclear. This CDR3 has 12 amino acids. V shed 3 bases and J shed 9 bases, with 8 bases lying between them. Germline loops: CDR1 SEHNR, CDR2 FQNEAQ (reference sequence). The chain's CDR3 is CASSLGPWELFF. The CDR3 DNA follows: TGTGCCAGCAGCTTGGGCCCATGGGAGCTGTTTTTT.

This chain uses TRBV7-2 with TRBJ1-1; 7 nucleotides align to TRBD1. The V segment lost 5 bases and the J segment 1 base; nucleotides outside the gene matches: 7. Germline loops: CDR1 SGHTA, CDR2 FQGNSA. The CDR3 is made up of 15 amino acids. Here the CDR3 reads CASSRRQGKNTEAFF. DNA of the CDR3: TGTGCCAGCAGCCGTAGACAGGGAAAGAACACTGAAGCTTTCTTT.

The chain combines TRBV5-1 with TRBJ1-4; D ambiguous. Germline CDR1 SGHRS, CDR2 YFSETQ. This CDR3 is 13 amino acids long. Trimming took off 5 bases at V and 7 bases at J, with 12 bases between the two ends. CDR3 sequence: CASRSGSREKLFF. The CDR3 region has the DNA TGCGCCAGCAGGTCCGGGTCGCGTGAAAAACTGTTTTTT.